This T cell receptor (beta chain) comes out of a study of blood T cell repertoires in COVID-19. Study background: COVID-19 samples from acute and convalescent phases originated in the United States, Italy and Spain. T cells, B-cell-depleted T cells, or PBMCs supplied cDNA or gDNA.

As processed by the authors: How many nucleated cells were present was estimated from reference gene primer amplification. Using immunoSEQ multiplex PCR, the repertoire was profiled, and TCRdb retains in-frame clones only, with some absent. The V and J calls and clone size were taken over from that table, and D and trimming were inferred from the DNA. The table records about 230,000 clones, approximately 82% of them present only once. The CDR3 runs to 13 residues. The V end was cut by 3 bases, the J end by 6 bases, with 9 bases between. This clonotype was obtained from a woman between 70 and 85 years old with active or convalescent COVID-19. The gene calls are TRBV12-3 or TRBV12-4 and TRBJ1-5, with unresolved D. What was sequenced was peripheral blood. CDR3 nucleotide sequence: TGTGCCAGCAGTTTCTTCAGAGGTCAGCCCCAGCATTTT. It specifies CASSFFRGQPQHF.